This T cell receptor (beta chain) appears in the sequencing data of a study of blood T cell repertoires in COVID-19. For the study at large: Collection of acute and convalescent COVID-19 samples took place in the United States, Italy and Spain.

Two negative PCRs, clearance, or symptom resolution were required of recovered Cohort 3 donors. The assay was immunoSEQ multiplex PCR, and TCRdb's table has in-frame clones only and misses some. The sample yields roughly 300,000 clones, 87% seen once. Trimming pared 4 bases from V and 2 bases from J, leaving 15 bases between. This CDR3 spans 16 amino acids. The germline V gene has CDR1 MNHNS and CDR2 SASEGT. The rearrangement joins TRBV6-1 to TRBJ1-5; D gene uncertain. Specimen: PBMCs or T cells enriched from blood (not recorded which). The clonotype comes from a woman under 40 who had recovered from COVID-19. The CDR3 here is CASSAKSHPGNQPQHF. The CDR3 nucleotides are TGTGCCAGCAGTGCTAAGAGTCACCCTGGCAATCAGCCCCAGCATTTT.